Listed below are T cell receptor beta chains from one sample, sequenced in a study of early T cells in non-severe SARS-CoV-2 infection. Using its own MiXCR run on the 5' RACE reads, TCRdb lists one record per CDR3 protein. The table records 90,000 to 130,000 distinct CDR3 sequences, about 12% of them present only once. The sample comprised whole blood. Every receptor here comes from an adult who was a healthcare worker with PCR-confirmed SARS-CoV-2 infection or an uninfected control (not recorded which). CDR3s include the opening cysteine and the closing phenylalanine or tryptophan. The size entry is marked missing in some rows and otherwise reads once, few, many or a size class.

J gene,clone size,V gene,CDR3 protein
TRBJ2-7,many,TRBV12-3/TRBV12-4,CASSSPPGYYEQYF
TRBJ2-1,-,TRBV5-1,CASSARDPEQFF
TRBJ2-5,-,TRBV20-1,CSASSSGVISYGETQYF
TRBJ1-1,many,TRBV5-1,CASSQPGTTEAFF
TRBJ2-1,many,TRBV2,CASSDRGYGSLEQFF
TRBJ1-1,-,TRBV3-1,CASNLGHGISNTEAFF
TRBJ2-3,few,TRBV20-1,CSAPAGGGAQYF
TRBJ1-2,-,TRBV29-1,CSVEVPTGEGYTF
TRBJ1-1,few,TRBV10-1,CASSESGTWNTEAFF
TRBJ2-4,many,TRBV4-1,CASSQTPGTSGDSIQYF
TRBJ1-3,many,TRBV6-1,CASSEDQGWGNTIYF
TRBJ2-5,many,TRBV11-2,CASSLGGGWETQYF
TRBJ1-6,few,TRBV6-6,CASRSSGFNSPLHF
TRBJ2-1,few,TRBV5-1,CASSLEPPSSLRRNEQFF
TRBJ2-7,many,TRBV29-1,CSVTTWGGGDEQYF
TRBJ2-7,-,TRBV6-6,CAIQLAGQYEQYF
TRBJ2-1,-,TRBV5-4,CASSLEARSYNEQFF
TRBJ1-2,many,TRBV19,CASTRRTIPSIDGYTF
TRBJ2-7,many,TRBV12-3/TRBV12-4,CASSVGLTPSEQYF